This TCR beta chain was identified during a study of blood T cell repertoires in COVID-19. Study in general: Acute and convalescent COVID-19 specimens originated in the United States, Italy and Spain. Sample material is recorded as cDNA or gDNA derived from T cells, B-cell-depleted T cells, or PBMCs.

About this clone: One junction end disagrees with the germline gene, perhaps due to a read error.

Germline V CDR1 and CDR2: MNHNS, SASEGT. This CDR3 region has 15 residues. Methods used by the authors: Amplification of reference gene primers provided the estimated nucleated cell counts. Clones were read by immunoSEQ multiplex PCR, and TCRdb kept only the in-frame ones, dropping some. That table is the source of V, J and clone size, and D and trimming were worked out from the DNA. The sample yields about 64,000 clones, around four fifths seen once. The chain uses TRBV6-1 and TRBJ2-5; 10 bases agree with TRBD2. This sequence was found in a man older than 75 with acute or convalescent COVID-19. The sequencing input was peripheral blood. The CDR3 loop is CASCDSGGRWETQYF. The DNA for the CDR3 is TGTGCCAGCTGTGATAGCGGGGGGCGGTGGGAGACCCAGTACTTC.